This T cell receptor beta chain was identified during a study of blood T cells in healthy people across ages. General study results and limits: Estimates of total diversity, which came from one million sequenced T cells, were considered to be underestimates. Among long-lived donors, naive CD4+ cells were more numerous and diversity higher than in aged donors.

The authors ran a second PCR of 7 to 11 cycles using a sample-barcoded 5' primer and a J-beta primer mix. MiXCR, applied by TCRdb to the 5' RACE reads, yields one record per CDR3 protein. Among roughly 680,000 distinct CDR3 sequences listed, around 45% were seen once. Peripheral blood samples of approximately 10 milliliters were drawn from each donor. This clonotype turned up a few times. Its specificity is not known. The specimen sequenced was blood. This TCR came from a woman aged 55-75 years in good health.

CDR3 sequence: CASSGADQTRFF. CDR3 coding DNA: TGTGCCAGCAGCGGGGCGGACCAGACCCGGTTCTTC. V gene TRBV25-1 combines with J gene TRBJ2-1; possibly TRBD1 or TRBD2 for D (5 bases each). The V end lost 6 bases, the J end lost 15 bases, and 18 bases lay between the germline ends. Germline loops: CDR1 MGHDK, CDR2 SYGVNS. This CDR3 spans 12 amino acids.